What follows are 18 T cell receptor beta chains derived from one specimen sequenced in a study of blood T cell repertoires in COVID-19. Some clones are missing from TCRdb's copy, which holds only in-frame ones; the method was immunoSEQ multiplex PCR. The sample gives around 190,000 clones, about 80% of which show up once; 6% to 7.5% is in the top ten. The sequenced sample was peripheral blood. All receptors derive from a man between 65 and 80 years old with active or convalescent COVID-19.

The chain is built from TRBV28 and TRBJ2-7; TRBD1 matches 8 bases. V was clipped by 3 bases and J by 5 bases; unmatched bases: 9. Germline values: CDR1 MDHEN, CDR2 SYDVKM. The CDR3 is 15 amino acids. The CDR3 loop is CASSLPTGDVNEQYF. CDR3 in DNA: TGTGCCAGCAGTTTGCCGACAGGGGACGTCAACGAGCAGTACTTC.

This chain links TRBV19 with TRBJ1-5, with D perhaps TRBD1 (6 bases). The CDR3 has 14 residues. Germline CDR1 reads LNHDA; CDR2 reads SQIVND (reference sequence). With 4 bases removed from V and 3 bases from J, the gap between germline ends came to 10 bases. Here the CDR3 reads CASSSQGYNQPQHF. CDR3 coding DNA: TGTGCCAGTAGTAGCCAGGGGTACAATCAGCCCCAGCATTTT.

The gene calls are TRBV2 and TRBJ1-2; tentatively, D is TRBD1 (6 bases). The V gene lost 8 bases and the J gene lost 3 bases, with 13 bases spanning the gap. The CDR3 spans 13 residues. Per germline, CDR1 SNHLY and CDR2 FYNNEI. The CDR3 DNA is TGTGCCAGCTTTGGACAGCGACACTATGGCTACACCTTC. This sequence encodes CASFGQRHYGYTF. Full variable domain (remainder filled in from reference TRBV2 and TRBJ1-2): EPEVTQTPSHQVTQMGQEVILRCVPISNHLYFYWYRQILGQKVEFLVSFYNNEISEKSEIFDDQFSVERPDGSNFTLKIRSTKLEDSAMYFCASFGQRHYGYTFGSGTRLTVV.

DNA of the CDR3: TGTGCCAGCAGTGATGCCCCGCGGGGTCAGCCCCAGCATTTT. This encodes CASSDAPRGQPQHF. The rearrangement uses TRBV6-1 and TRBJ1-5; D not certain. The CDR3 is 14 amino acids. Germline loops: CDR1 MNHNS, CDR2 SASEGT. The V end was cut by 3 bases, the J end by 6 bases, with 12 bases between.

V and J are TRBV10-3 and TRBJ1-2; D not resolved. V was clipped by 3 bases and J by 2 bases, with 13 bases between them. CDR1 is ENHRY, CDR2 SYGVKD, per germline. The CDR3 totals 15 residues. CDR3 region: CAISEFTVENYGYTF. CDR3 coding DNA: TGTGCCATCAGTGAATTTACGGTCGAGAACTATGGCTACACCTTC.

This clone has just a few counts. The chain couples TRBV6-1 to TRBJ1-1, with D hard to call. Germline CDR1 and CDR2: MNHNS and SASEGT. This CDR3 has 12 amino acids. V shed 1 base and J shed 11 bases, with 11 bases lying between them. The CDR3 bases are TGTGCCAGCAGTGAAGGGGCGGGCAAGGCTTTCTTT. Its translation: CASSEGAGKAFF.

The chain combines TRBV5-1 with TRBJ2-3, with TRBD2 identical over 10 bases. CDR1 is SGHRS and CDR2 is YFSETQ in the germline V gene. This CDR3 has 16 amino acids. V shed 4 bases and J 2 bases; nucleotides not matched to a gene: 7. The CDR3: CASSTGLARDTDTQYF. In DNA, the CDR3 is TGCGCCAGCAGCACGGGACTAGCGAGAGACACAGATACGCAGTATTTT.

This chain uses TRBV23-1 with TRBJ1-4; TRBD1 matches at 8 bases. TRBV23-1 is annotated as an ORF whose role is uncertain. The length of the CDR3 is 13 residues. V was pared by 6 bases and J by 8 bases, with 5 bases of the junction left unmatched. As DNA, the CDR3 is TGCGCCAGCAGCAGGGGGCCGGGAGAAAAACTGTTTTTT. Encoded protein: CASSRGPGEKLFF.

There are a few counts of this clone. This chain uses TRBV6-5 with TRBJ1-4, with 9 bases identical to TRBD1. Germline V lookup: CDR1 MNHEY, CDR2 SVGAGI. Losses at the gene ends were 5 bases for V and 8 bases for J; bases not matched to a gene: 6. The CDR3 is made up of 14 amino acids. CDR3 DNA sequence: TGTGCCAGCAGTCGGACAGGGGAAAGGGAAAAACTGTTTTTT. Its protein product is CASSRTGEREKLFF.

The chain carries TRBV5-1 and TRBJ2-1, with D tentatively TRBD2 (6 bases). CDR3 size: 16 residues. Trimming removed 3 bases at V and 0 bases at J, with 13 bases between. CDR1 and CDR2 from the germline V gene are SGHRS and YFSETQ. The CDR3 sequence is CASSSGLQSSYNEQFF. The CDR3 coding sequence is TGCGCCAGCAGCTCGGGACTGCAGAGCTCCTACAATGAGCAGTTCTTC.

This clone has only one observation. The chain links TRBV2 to TRBJ2-5; D gene ambiguous. The CDR3 has 12 residues. V gave up 7 bases and J gave up 1 base, with 7 bases separating them. CDR1 and CDR2 (germline): SNHLY, FYNNEI. DNA for the CDR3: TGTGCCAGCACCTTTCTCCAAGAGACCCAGTACTTC. This translates into CASTFLQETQYF.

The chain links TRBV12-5 to TRBJ2-1, with TRBD2 identical over 15 bases. CDR1 LGHNT and CDR2 FRNRAP come from the germline V gene. V lost 5 bases and J lost 13; bases outside the gene matches: 9. This CDR3 region has 15 residues. CDR3 sequence (DNA): TGTGCTAGTGGTACGGGACTAGCGGGAGGAAAGGCCCAGTTCTTC. Protein: CASGTGLAGGKAQFF. The full variable domain, with the rest looked up from reference TRBV12-5 and TRBJ2-1, is DARVTQTPRHKVTEMGQEVTMRCQPILGHNTVFWYRQTMMQGLELLAYFRNRAPLDDSGMPKDRFSAEMPDATLATLKIQPSEPRDSAVYFCASGTGLAGGKAQFFGPGTRLTVL.

The V gene is TRBV30, the J gene TRBJ1-5; unclear D gene. Germline values: CDR1 GTSNPN, CDR2 SVGIG (reference sequence). V was shortened by 3 bases and J by 0 bases, with 12 bases between the two germline ends. There are 15 residues in the CDR3. The CDR3 here is CAWSPEGYSNQPQHF. CDR3 coding DNA: TGTGCCTGGAGCCCCGAGGGATATAGCAATCAGCCCCAGCATTTT.

This chain connects TRBV13 to TRBJ2-3, with 8 bases matching TRBD2. CDR1 is PRHDT, CDR2 FYEKMQ, per germline (reference sequence). Trimming at V came to 6 bases and at J to 0 bases, leaving 5 bases not matched to a gene. This CDR3 comprises 15 residues. The CDR3 loop reads CASRLAGGSTDTQYF. CDR3 bases: TGTGCCAGCAGGCTCGCGGGGGGTAGCACAGATACGCAGTATTTT.

The CDR3 coding sequence is TGTGCCAGCAGCTTGGCCGAGCGGAACTACGAGCAGTACTTC. It encodes CASSLAERNYEQYF. The chain has TRBV5-5 and TRBJ2-7, with a weak D call TRBD2 (5 bases). CDR1 and CDR2 from the germline V gene are SGHKS and YYEKEE (reference sequence). This CDR3 spans 14 amino acids. V shed 0 bases and J shed 3 bases, with 10 bases lying between them.

This clone has a handful of counts. The V call is TRBV7-9, the J call TRBJ2-1; tentative D call: TRBD2 (6 bases). The CDR3 runs to 14 residues. The germline CDR1 and CDR2 sequences are SEHNR and FQNEAQ (reference sequence). V was trimmed by 6 bases and J by 6 bases, leaving 15 bases between them. DNA of the CDR3: TGTGCCAGCAGTAGACTTAGCGGAGGCAATGAGCAGTTCTTC. Translated: CASSRLSGGNEQFF.

V gene TRBV5-6 combines with J gene TRBJ2-7; possible D gene TRBD1, 8 bases. Trimming removed 4 bases from V and 2 bases from J, with 16 bases in between. CDR1 SGHDT and CDR2 YYEEEE come from the germline V gene. This CDR3 is 15 amino acids long. CDR3 in DNA: TGTGCCAGCAGCCCGAACAGGGGGGGGCCCTACGAGCAGTACTTC. Amino acids: CASSPNRGGPYEQYF.

CDR3 nucleotide sequence: TGCGCCAGCAGCCAGGGACAGTTCTCTGGAAACACCATATATTTT. The encoded protein is CASSQGQFSGNTIYF. The chain links TRBV4-1 to TRBJ1-3; 7 nucleotides match TRBD1. From germline, CDR1 is MGHRA and CDR2 YSYEKL. The CDR3 consists of 15 residues. The V gene end was trimmed by 3 bases and the J gene end by 0 bases; junction bases not matched to a gene: 2.